This entry lists 15 T cell receptor beta chains sequenced from one sample in a study of shared clonotypes between healthy human individuals. Method: immunoSEQ multiplex PCR; TCRdb's copy keeps in-frame clones and lacks some. The data contain approximately 980,000 clones, approximately 80% of them singletons. Sequencing used memory CD4+ T cells sorted from blood. Subset indicated: CD45RA-negative fraction. These TCRs come from a man aged 18 to 29 in good health.

There are a few counts of this clone. This sequence joins TRBV4-1 and TRBJ2-7, with 8 bases fitting TRBD1. The CDR3 sequence is 14 residues long. Unmatched junction bases numbered 2, after V lost 3 bases and J lost 1 base. Germline V CDR1 and CDR2: MGHRA, YSYEKL. The chain's CDR3 is CASSHGQGSYEQYF. CDR3 bases: TGCGCCAGCAGCCATGGACAGGGTTCCTACGAGCAGTACTTC.

CDR3 bases: TGTGCCAGTAAATTAGCCCCCACTGAAGCTTTCTTT. Translating it yields CASKLAPTEAFF. The rearrangement uses TRBV2 and TRBJ1-1; D is ambiguous. From germline, CDR1 is SNHLY and CDR2 FYNNEI. The ends were cut back, 9 bases at V and 4 bases at J, with 12 bases in the middle. The CDR3 contains 12 residues.

This chain links TRBV27 with TRBJ1-2, with 7 bases that match TRBD1. Losses at the gene ends were 7 bases for V and 4 bases for J; bases not matched to a gene: 9. Germline lookup yields CDR1 MNHEY and CDR2 SMNVEV (reference sequence). The CDR3 length is 14 residues. The CDR3 sequence: CASTPRGDSYGYTF. CDR3 bases: TGTGCCAGCACCCCAAGGGGGGACAGCTATGGCTACACCTTC.

This clone was recorded only once. The V gene is TRBV2, the J gene TRBJ2-7; perhaps D is TRBD1 or TRBD2 (5 bases each). The CDR3 is made up of 14 amino acids. In germline, CDR1 is SNHLY, CDR2 FYNNEI. Trimming pared 4 bases from V and 7 bases from J, leaving 17 bases between. In DNA, the CDR3 is TGTGCCAGCAGTGTTCTGATCGGGGCGTCGGAGCAGTACTTC. Encoded protein: CASSVLIGASEQYF.

The V gene is TRBV6-5, the J gene TRBJ1-2, with D possibly matching TRBD1 (5 bases). The CDR3 totals 13 residues. The germline V gene encodes CDR1 MNHEY and CDR2 SVGAGI. V was shortened by 10 bases and J by 5 bases, with 17 bases between the two germline ends. CDR3 bases: TGTGCCACCTCCGGAGGGGAGGGGTATGGCTACACCTTC. Translation: CATSGGEGYGYTF.

J is TRBJ2-7 and V is TRBV7-9; 11 nucleotides line up with TRBD1. The V segment lost 10 bases and the J segment 1 base; nucleotides outside the gene matches: 6. The CDR3 is made up of 14 amino acids. CDR1 is SEHNR and CDR2 is FQNEAQ in the germline V gene (reference sequence). The CDR3 coding sequence is TGTGCCACCGGGGGACAGGGGGTTTCCTACGAGCAGTACTTC. Encoded protein: CATGGQGVSYEQYF. Combining the CDR3 with reference TRBV7-9 and TRBJ2-7 gives the whole variable domain DTGVSQNPRHKITKRGQNVTFRCDPISEHNRLYWYRQTLGQGPEFLTYFQNEAQLEKSRLLSDRFSAERPKGSFSTLEIQRTEQGDSAMYLCATGGQGVSYEQYFGPGTRLTVT.

The rearrangement links TRBV5-6 to TRBJ2-5, with a tentative D call TRBD2 (6 bases). The germline V gene encodes CDR1 SGHDT and CDR2 YYEEEE. V was shortened by 4 bases and J by 3 bases, with 22 bases between the two germline ends. The length of the CDR3 is 17 residues. The CDR3: CASSAYGTSGAEETQYF. Here the CDR3 DNA reads TGTGCCAGCAGCGCCTACGGGACTTCAGGAGCCGAAGAGACCCAGTACTTC.

This chain links TRBV2 with TRBJ1-2; 10 bases align to TRBD1. The CDR3 is 14 amino acids. V dropped 5 bases and J dropped 2; count of bases not matched to a gene: 2. CDR1 is SNHLY, CDR2 FYNNEI, per germline. This CDR3 is CASSLDRGNYGYTF. In DNA, the CDR3 is TGTGCCAGCAGTTTGGACAGGGGGAACTATGGCTACACCTTC.

The V call is TRBV5-1, the J call TRBJ1-4; no clear D. Trimming removed 2 bases at V and 4 bases at J, with 12 bases between. This CDR3 contains 15 residues. Germline-derived CDR1 and CDR2 are SGHRS and YFSETQ. The chain's CDR3 is CASSFNGIGNEKLFF. CDR3 nucleotide sequence: TGCGCCAGCAGCTTCAATGGTATAGGTAATGAAAAACTGTTTTTT.

This chain uses TRBV6-1 with TRBJ2-7; D not resolved. CDR3 size: 10 residues. Germline V gene sequence: CDR1 MNHNS, CDR2 SASEGT. Trimming removed 10 bases at V and 1 base at J, with 5 bases between. CDR3 sequence reads: CATGSYEQYF. CDR3 coding DNA: TGTGCCACCGGATCCTACGAGCAGTACTTC.

Concerning this clone itself: At the DNA level, this CDR3 is encoded by other sequences in the same sample as well. The chain employs TRBV30 and TRBJ1-3; D call uncertain. CDR3 length equals 15 residues. Deletions cut 0 bases from V and 2 bases from J, with 11 bases between. The germline CDR1 and CDR2 sequences are GTSNPN and SVGIG (reference sequence). The CDR3 bases are TGTGCCTGGAGTGTCGGAGGGCGGACTGGAAACACCATATATTTT. This encodes CAWSVGGRTGNTIYF.

The DNA of the CDR3 is TGTGCCACCCGTTCTAAAGGGATCGGAAGAGAGACCCAGTACTTC. Residues: CATRSKGIGRETQYF. This rearrangement joins TRBV27 to TRBJ2-5; D is ambiguous. Germline CDR1 and CDR2: MNHEY and SMNVEV (reference sequence). Trimming stripped 10 bases from V and 4 bases from J, with 22 bases between. CDR3 length: 15 residues.

The chain has TRBV10-3 and TRBJ2-2; D gene uncertain. Germline values: CDR1 ENHRY, CDR2 SYGVKD. This CDR3 comprises 16 residues. Trimming took off 1 base at V and 2 bases at J, with 11 bases between the two ends. The CDR3, as DNA: TGTGCCATCAGTGAGTTAGGGAACCTAAACACCGGGGAGCTGTTTTTT. Translating it yields CAISELGNLNTGELFF.

The V call is TRBV6-1, the J call TRBJ1-6; 10 nucleotides align to TRBD1. CDR3 size: 16 residues. In germline, CDR1 is MNHNS, CDR2 SASEGT. Germline trimming cut 4 bases from V and 6 bases from J; bases unmatched to any gene: 6. The CDR3 loop is CASSGDRGLINSPLHF. The DNA for the CDR3 is TGTGCCAGCAGTGGCGACAGGGGGCTAATTAATTCACCCCTCCACTTT.

The rearrangement uses TRBV5-1 and TRBJ2-1, with TRBD2 matching over 10 bases. Germline trimming cut 0 bases from V and 4 bases from J; bases unmatched to any gene: 1. CDR1 is SGHRS, CDR2 YFSETQ, per germline. This CDR3 spans 15 amino acids. The CDR3 nucleotides are TGCGCCAGCAGCTTGGCTAGCGGGAGATACAATGAGCAGTTCTTC. The encoded protein is CASSLASGRYNEQFF.